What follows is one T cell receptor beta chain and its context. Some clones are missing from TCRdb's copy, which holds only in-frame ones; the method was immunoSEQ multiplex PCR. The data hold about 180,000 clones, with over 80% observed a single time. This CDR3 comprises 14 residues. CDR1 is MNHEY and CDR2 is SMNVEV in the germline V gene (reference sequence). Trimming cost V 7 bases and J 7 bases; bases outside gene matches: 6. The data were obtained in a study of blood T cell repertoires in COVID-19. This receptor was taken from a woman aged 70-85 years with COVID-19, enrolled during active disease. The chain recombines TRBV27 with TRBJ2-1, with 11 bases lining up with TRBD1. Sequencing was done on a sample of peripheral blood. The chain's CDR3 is CASKGDRGGNEQFF. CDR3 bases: TGTGCCAGCAAGGGGGACAGGGGGGGGAATGAGCAGTTCTTC.